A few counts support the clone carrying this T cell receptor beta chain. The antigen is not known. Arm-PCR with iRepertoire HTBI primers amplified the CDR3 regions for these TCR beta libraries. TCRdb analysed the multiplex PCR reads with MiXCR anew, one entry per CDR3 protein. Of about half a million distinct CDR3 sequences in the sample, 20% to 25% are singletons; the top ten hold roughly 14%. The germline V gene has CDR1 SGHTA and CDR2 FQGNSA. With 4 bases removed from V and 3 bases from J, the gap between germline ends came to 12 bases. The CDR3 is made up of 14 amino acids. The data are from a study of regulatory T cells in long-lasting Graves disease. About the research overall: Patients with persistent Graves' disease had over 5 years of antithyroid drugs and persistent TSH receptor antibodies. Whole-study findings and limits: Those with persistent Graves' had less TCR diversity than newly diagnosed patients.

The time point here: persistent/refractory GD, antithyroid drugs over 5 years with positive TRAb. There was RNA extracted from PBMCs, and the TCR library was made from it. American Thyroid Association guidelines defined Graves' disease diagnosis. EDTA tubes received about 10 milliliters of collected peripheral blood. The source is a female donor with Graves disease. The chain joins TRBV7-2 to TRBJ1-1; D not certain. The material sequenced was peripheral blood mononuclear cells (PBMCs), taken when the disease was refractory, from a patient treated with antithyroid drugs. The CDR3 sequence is CASSYTRDHTEAFF. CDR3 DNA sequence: TGTGCCAGCAGCTACACCCGGGATCACACTGAAGCTTTCTTT.